What follows are 13 T cell receptor beta chains derived from one specimen sequenced in a study of radiation and T cells in renal cell carcinoma. The data were produced by immunoSEQ multiplex PCR, yet TCRdb's version contains in-frame clones alone and is incomplete. The profile shows some 120,000 clones, roughly four fifths of them singletons. Time point given: blood 2 weeks post-SBRT. As to treatment: 15 Gy SBRT to primary tumor, nephrectomy 4 weeks later. Sequenced here: blood, sampled from a patient whose treatment included radiotherapy and nephrectomy. Receptors were obtained from a woman aged 60-75 years with renal cell carcinoma.

This clone appeared many times. The sample holds other DNA sequences that translate to the same CDR3. J is TRBJ1-1 and V is TRBV5-1, with D tentatively TRBD1 (6 bases). CDR3 size: 14 residues. V gave up 4 bases and J gave up 1 base, with 11 bases separating them. CDR1 SGHRS and CDR2 YFSETQ come from the germline V gene. This CDR3 is CASSPGQPNTEAFF. The CDR3 DNA reads as TGCGCCAGCAGCCCCGGACAGCCGAACACTGAAGCTTTCTTT.

Of note for this clone: The identical CDR3 is also encoded by other nucleotide sequences in the sample. This chain connects TRBV6-5 to TRBJ2-7, with 7 bases lining up with TRBD1. CDR1 is MNHEY, CDR2 SVGAGI, per germline. The ends lost 6 bases at V and 2 bases at J; junction bases unmatched: 1. The CDR3 is made up of 12 amino acids. The CDR3 region is CASRGGPYEQYF. CDR3 in DNA: TGTGCCAGCAGAGGGGGCCCCTACGAGCAGTACTTC.

J is TRBJ1-4 and V is TRBV4-2, with a weak D call TRBD1 (5 bases). The CDR3 runs 14 residues. Trimming removed 5 bases from V and 5 bases from J, with 12 bases in between. Per the germline V gene, CDR1 is LGHNA and CDR2 is YNFKEQ. The CDR3 loop reads CASSSGGDNEKLFF. CDR3 DNA sequence: TGTGCCAGCAGCTCCGGGGGAGACAATGAAAAACTGTTTTTT.

This clone came up once. This chain uses TRBV6-5 with TRBJ1-2; D call uncertain. This CDR3 has 13 residues. The V end was cut by 3 bases, the J end by 8 bases, with 13 bases between. CDR1 is MNHEY, CDR2 SVGAGI, per germline. CDR3 in DNA: TGTGCCAGCAGTTATAGCCCCCGCGGGGGCTACACCTTC. It translates to CASSYSPRGGYTF.

In this sample, this clone turned up a few times. The chain uses TRBV2 and TRBJ1-3, with D possibly TRBD1 on 5 matching bases. Germline CDR1 SNHLY, CDR2 FYNNEI. The CDR3 consists of 15 residues. V was shortened by 0 bases and J by 2 bases, with 8 bases between the two germline ends. The CDR3 sequence is CASSEAETAGNTIYF. The CDR3 DNA reads TGTGCCAGCAGTGAAGCGGAGACAGCTGGAAACACCATATATTTT.

The rearrangement joins TRBV5-4 to TRBJ2-1; D not certain. With 2 bases removed from V and 4 bases from J, the gap between germline ends came to 10 bases. The germline gives CDR1 SGHNT, CDR2 YYREEE (reference sequence). This CDR3 is 14 amino acids long. For the CDR3, the DNA is TGTGCCAGCAGCTTTCCCGGAGCTTACAATGAGCAGTTCTTC. It yields the protein CASSFPGAYNEQFF.

This clone was seen once. This rearrangement joins TRBV28 to TRBJ2-1; D perhaps matches TRBD2 (5 bases). V was pared by 1 base and J by 15 bases, with 10 bases between. CDR1 and CDR2 (germline): MDHEN, SYDVKM. The CDR3 consists of 11 residues. CDR3 in amino acids: CASSLFGVWFF. DNA of the CDR3: TGTGCCAGCAGTTTATTCGGGGTGTGGTTCTTC. Full variable domain (remainder filled in from reference TRBV28 and TRBJ2-1): DVKVTQSSRYLVKRTGEKVFLECVQDMDHENMFWYRQDPGLGLRLIYFSYDVKMKEKGDIPEGYSVSREKKERFSLILESASTNQTSMYLCASSLFGVWFFGPGTRLTVL.

This clone was seen only a few times. This chain connects TRBV19 to TRBJ1-2; D is uncertain. The CDR3 consists of 14 residues. V lost 0 bases, J lost 3 bases, and 8 bases lay in between. CDR1 and CDR2 from the germline V gene are LNHDA and SQIVND (reference sequence). The CDR3 DNA follows: TGTGCCAGTAGTATAGATAGGACGGACTATGGCTACACCTTC. This gives the protein CASSIDRTDYGYTF. The variable domain in full, with the rest retrieved from reference TRBV19 and TRBJ1-2, is DGGITQSPKYLFRKEGQNVTLSCEQNLNHDAMYWYRQDPGQGLRLIYYSQIVNDFQKGDIAEGYSVSREKKESFPLTVTSAQKNPTAFYLCASSIDRTDYGYTFGSGTRLTVV.

The chain has TRBV15 and TRBJ1-2, with a weak D call TRBD1 (6 bases). Germline V gene lookup returns CDR1 LNHNV and CDR2 YYDKDF (reference sequence). CDR3 length: 15 amino acids. Deletions cut 1 base from V and 0 bases from J, with 9 bases between. CDR3 coding DNA: TGTGCCACCAGCAGAGCAACAGGGACTAACTATGGCTACACCTTC. This gives the protein CATSRATGTNYGYTF. The variable domain in full, completed from reference TRBV15 and TRBJ1-2, reads DAMVIQNPRYQVTQFGKPVTLSCSQTLNHNVMYWYQQKSSQAPKLLFHYYDKDFNNEADTPDNFQSRRPNTSFCFLDIRSPGLGDTAMYLCATSRATGTNYGYTFGSGTRLTVV.

The V gene is TRBV19, the J gene TRBJ1-2, with 8 positions matching TRBD1. Per the germline V gene, CDR1 is LNHDA and CDR2 is SQIVND (reference sequence). V lost 5 bases, J lost 8 bases, and 13 bases stayed unmatched. The CDR3 has 15 amino acids. The CDR3 region is CASSSDRGRFSGYTF. The CDR3 DNA is TGTGCCAGTAGTTCCGACAGGGGACGGTTTTCAGGCTACACCTTC.

The chain couples TRBV4-3 to TRBJ2-7; D possibly uses TRBD1 or TRBD2 (6 bases each). V was trimmed by 2 bases and J by 2 bases, leaving 13 bases between them. Germline V gene sequence: CDR1 LGHNA, CDR2 YSLEER. The CDR3 totals 15 residues. The DNA for the CDR3 is TGCGCCAGCAGCCAACTCAGTGGGGGGCCCTACGAGCAGTACTTC. Amino acid sequence: CASSQLSGGPYEQYF.

On this clone itself: This clone may be a read error of a much larger clone one base away. This sample also contains other DNA sequences that code for the same CDR3. The chain employs TRBV7-9 and TRBJ2-7; TRBD2 aligns across 16 bases. V was pared by 4 bases and J by 4 bases, with 1 base of the junction left unmatched. CDR1 and CDR2 from the germline V gene are SEHNR and FQNEAQ (reference sequence). This CDR3 contains 15 residues. The CDR3 coding sequence is TGTGCCAGCAGCTCGGGACTAGCGGGGGGGTACGAGCAGTACTTC. Translated, it gives CASSSGLAGGYEQYF. The variable domain in full, completed from reference TRBV7-9 and TRBJ2-7, reads DTGVSQNPRHKITKRGQNVTFRCDPISEHNRLYWYRQTLGQGPEFLTYFQNEAQLEKSRLLSDRFSAERPKGSFSTLEIQRTEQGDSAMYLCASSSGLAGGYEQYFGPGTRLTVT.

The J gene is TRBJ2-3, the V gene TRBV7-2; 11 bases are shared with TRBD2. The trim removed 1 base at V and 7 bases at J, leaving 7 bases unmatched. CDR1 and CDR2 (germline): SGHTA, FQGNSA. This CDR3 contains 16 residues. This CDR3 reads CASSLEGTSGRHTQYF. For the CDR3, the DNA is TGTGCCAGCAGCTTAGAGGGGACTAGCGGACGCCATACGCAGTATTTT.